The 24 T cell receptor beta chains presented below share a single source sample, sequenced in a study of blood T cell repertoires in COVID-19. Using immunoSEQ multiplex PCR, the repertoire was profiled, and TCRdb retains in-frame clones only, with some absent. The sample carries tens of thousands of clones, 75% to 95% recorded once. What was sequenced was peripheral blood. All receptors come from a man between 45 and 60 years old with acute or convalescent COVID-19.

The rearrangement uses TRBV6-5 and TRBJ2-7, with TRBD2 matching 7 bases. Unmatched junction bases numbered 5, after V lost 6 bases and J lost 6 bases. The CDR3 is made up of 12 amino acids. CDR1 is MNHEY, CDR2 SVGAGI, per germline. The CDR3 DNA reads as TGTGCCAGCAGGGGGTCGGGGGGCGAGCAGTACTTC. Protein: CASRGSGGEQYF.

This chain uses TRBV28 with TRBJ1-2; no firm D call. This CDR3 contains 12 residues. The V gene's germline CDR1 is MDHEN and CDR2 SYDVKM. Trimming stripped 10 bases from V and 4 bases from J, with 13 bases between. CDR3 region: CATPGVGYGYTF. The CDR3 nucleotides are TGTGCCACCCCGGGTGTCGGCTATGGCTACACCTTC.

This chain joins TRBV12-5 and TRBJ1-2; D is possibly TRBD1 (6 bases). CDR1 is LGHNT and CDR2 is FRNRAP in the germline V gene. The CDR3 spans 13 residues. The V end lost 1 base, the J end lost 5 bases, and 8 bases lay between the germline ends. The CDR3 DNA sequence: TGTGCTAGTGGTTTGGCAGGGGCGTATGGCTACACCTTC. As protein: CASGLAGAYGYTF.

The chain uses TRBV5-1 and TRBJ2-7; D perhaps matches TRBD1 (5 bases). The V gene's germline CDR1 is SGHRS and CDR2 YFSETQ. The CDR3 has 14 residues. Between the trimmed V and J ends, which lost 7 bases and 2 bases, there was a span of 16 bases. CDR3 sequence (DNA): TGCGCCAGCGCTAGACAGAATCCTACCTACGAGCAGTACTTC. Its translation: CASARQNPTYEQYF.

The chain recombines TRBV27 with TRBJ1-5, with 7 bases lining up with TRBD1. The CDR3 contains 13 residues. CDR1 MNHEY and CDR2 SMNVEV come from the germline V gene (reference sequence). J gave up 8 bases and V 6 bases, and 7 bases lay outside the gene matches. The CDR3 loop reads CASSHNRGKPQHF. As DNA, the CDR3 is TGTGCCAGCAGCCATAACAGGGGCAAGCCCCAGCATTTT.

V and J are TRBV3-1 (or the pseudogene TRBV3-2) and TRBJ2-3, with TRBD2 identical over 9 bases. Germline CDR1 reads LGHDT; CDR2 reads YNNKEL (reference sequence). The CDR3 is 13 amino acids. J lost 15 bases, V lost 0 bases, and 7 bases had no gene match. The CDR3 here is CASSQDSRGGPYF. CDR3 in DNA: TGTGCCAGCAGCCAAGATTCGCGGGGGGGCCCATATTTT.

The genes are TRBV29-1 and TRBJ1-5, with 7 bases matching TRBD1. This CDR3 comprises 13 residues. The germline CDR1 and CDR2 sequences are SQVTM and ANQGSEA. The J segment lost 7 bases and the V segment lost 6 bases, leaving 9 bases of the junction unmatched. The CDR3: CSVTTGVGQPQHF. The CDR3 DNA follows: TGCAGCGTAACTACAGGGGTGGGCCAGCCCCAGCATTTT.

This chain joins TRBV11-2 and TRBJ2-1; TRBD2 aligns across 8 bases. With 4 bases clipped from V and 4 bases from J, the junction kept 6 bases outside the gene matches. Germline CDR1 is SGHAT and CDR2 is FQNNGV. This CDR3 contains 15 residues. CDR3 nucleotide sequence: TGTGCCAGCAGCTCGGCCGGGACTAGATACAATGAGCAGTTCTTC. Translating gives CASSSAGTRYNEQFF.

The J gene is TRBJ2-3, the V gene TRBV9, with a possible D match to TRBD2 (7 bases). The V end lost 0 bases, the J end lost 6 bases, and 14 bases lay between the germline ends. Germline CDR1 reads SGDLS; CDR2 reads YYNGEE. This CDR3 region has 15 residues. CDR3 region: CASSVGGGPIDTQYF. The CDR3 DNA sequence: TGTGCCAGCAGCGTAGGCGGGGGCCCTATCGATACGCAGTATTTT.

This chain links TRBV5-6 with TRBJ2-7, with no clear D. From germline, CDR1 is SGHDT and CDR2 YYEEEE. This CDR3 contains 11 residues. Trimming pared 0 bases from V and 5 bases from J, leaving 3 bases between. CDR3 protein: CASSLANEQYF. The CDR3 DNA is TGTGCCAGCAGCTTGGCAAACGAGCAGTACTTC.

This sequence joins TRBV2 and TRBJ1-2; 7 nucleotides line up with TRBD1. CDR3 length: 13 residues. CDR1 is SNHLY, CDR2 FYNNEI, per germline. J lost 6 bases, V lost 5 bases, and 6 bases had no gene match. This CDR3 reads CASSRQGSDGYTF. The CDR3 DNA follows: TGTGCCAGCAGTCGACAGGGCAGTGATGGCTACACCTTC.

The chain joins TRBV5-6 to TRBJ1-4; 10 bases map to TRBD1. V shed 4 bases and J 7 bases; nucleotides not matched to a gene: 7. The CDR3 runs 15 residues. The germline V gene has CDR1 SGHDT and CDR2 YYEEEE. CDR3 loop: CASSRRQGAGEKLFF. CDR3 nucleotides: TGTGCCAGCAGCAGGCGACAGGGGGCGGGTGAAAAACTGTTTTTT. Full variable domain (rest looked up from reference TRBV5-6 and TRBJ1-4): DAGVTQSPTHLIKTRGQQVTLRCSPKSGHDTVSWYQQALGQGPQFIFQYYEEEERQRGNFPDRFSGHQFPNYSSELNVNALLLGDSALYLCASSRRQGAGEKLFFGSGTQLSVL.

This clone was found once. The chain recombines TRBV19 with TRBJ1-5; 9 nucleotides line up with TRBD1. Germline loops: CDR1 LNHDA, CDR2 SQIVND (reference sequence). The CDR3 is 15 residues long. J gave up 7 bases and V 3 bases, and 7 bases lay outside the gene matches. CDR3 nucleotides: TGTGCCAGTAGTATTAGGGACAGGGCACAGCAGCCCCAGCATTTT. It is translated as CASSIRDRAQQPQHF.

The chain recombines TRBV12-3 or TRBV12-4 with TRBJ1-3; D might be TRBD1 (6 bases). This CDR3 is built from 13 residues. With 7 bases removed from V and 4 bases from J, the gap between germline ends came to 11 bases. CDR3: CASNSGEGNTIYF. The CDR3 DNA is TGTGCCAGCAACTCAGGGGAAGGAAACACCATATATTTT.

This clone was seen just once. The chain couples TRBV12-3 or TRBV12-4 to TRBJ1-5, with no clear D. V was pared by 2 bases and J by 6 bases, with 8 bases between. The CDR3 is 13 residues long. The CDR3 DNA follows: TGTGCCAGCAGTTTAAACTGGGCTCAGCCCCAGCATTTT. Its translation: CASSLNWAQPQHF.

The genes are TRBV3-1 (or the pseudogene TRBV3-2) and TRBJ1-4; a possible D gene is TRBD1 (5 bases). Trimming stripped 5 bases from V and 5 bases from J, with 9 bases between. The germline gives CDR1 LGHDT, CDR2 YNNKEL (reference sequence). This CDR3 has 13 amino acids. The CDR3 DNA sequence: TGTGCCAGCAGCTGGGGGGGGAATGAAAAACTGTTTTTT. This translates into CASSWGGNEKLFF.

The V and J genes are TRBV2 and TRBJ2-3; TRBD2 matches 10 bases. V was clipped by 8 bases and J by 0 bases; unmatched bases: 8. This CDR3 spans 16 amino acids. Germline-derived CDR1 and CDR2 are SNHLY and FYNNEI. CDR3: CASLRRTSGSTDTQYF. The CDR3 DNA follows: TGTGCCAGCCTTAGACGGACTAGCGGAAGCACAGATACGCAGTATTTT.

The CDR3 spells CASSSGGSYNEQFF. The CDR3 nucleotides are TGTGCCAGCAGCTCCGGGGGTTCATACAATGAGCAGTTCTTC. V and J are TRBV7-9 and TRBJ2-1; possible D gene TRBD2, 6 bases. V lost 4 bases to trimming and J lost 4 bases, with 11 bases between them. Germline CDR1 SEHNR, CDR2 FQNEAQ (reference sequence). The CDR3 consists of 14 residues.

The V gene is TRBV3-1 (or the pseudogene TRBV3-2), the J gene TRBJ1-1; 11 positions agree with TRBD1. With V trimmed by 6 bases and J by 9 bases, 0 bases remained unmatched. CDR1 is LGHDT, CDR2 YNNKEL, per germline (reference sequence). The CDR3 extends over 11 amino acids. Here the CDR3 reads CASRDRGQAFF. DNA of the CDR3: TGTGCCAGCAGGGACAGGGGGCAAGCTTTCTTT.

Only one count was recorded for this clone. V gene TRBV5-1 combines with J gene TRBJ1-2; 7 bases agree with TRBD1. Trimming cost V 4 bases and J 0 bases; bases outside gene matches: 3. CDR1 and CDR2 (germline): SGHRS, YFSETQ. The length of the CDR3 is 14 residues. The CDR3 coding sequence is TGCGCCAGCAGCCTAGGACAGGCTAACTATGGCTACACCTTC. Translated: CASSLGQANYGYTF.

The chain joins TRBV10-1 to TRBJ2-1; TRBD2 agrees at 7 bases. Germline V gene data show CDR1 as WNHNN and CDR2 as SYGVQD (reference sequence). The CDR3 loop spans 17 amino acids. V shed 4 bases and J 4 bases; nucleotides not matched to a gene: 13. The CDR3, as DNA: TGCGCCAGCAGTGGATCTAGGTGGAGCGGGAATTACAATGAGCAGTTCTTC. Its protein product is CASSGSRWSGNYNEQFF.

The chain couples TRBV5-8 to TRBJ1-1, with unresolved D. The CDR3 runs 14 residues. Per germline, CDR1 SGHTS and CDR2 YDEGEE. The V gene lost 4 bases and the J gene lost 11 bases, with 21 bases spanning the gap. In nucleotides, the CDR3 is TGTGCCAGCAGCCTGTCCCGGGTCCTCGTCGGGGCTTTCTTT. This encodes CASSLSRVLVGAFF.

The CDR3 region has the DNA TGTGCCAGCATCGCCCAGTCGATGGATACGCAGTATTTT. This sequence encodes CASIAQSMDTQYF. The chain is built from TRBV12-3 or TRBV12-4 and TRBJ2-3; D gene uncertain. The length of the CDR3 is 13 residues. V dropped 7 bases and J dropped 6 bases, with 14 bases sitting between them.

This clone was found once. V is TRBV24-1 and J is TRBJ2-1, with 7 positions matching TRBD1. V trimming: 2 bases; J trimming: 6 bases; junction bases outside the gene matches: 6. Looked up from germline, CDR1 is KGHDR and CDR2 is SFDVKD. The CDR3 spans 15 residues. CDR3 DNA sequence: TGTGCCACCAGTGATTCCGGGACAGCGAGCAATGAGCAGTTCTTC. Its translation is CATSDSGTASNEQFF.